The source of this TCR beta chain is a study of cytomegalovirus exposure and HLA in healthy donors. Study outcomes and limitations: Per a prior analysis, the majority of TCR beta V segments were productive roughly 87% or roughly 30% of the time.

The PCR had 60 Vbeta and 13 Jbeta primers. Clones were read by immunoSEQ multiplex PCR, and TCRdb kept only the in-frame ones, dropping some. The sample has under 200,000 clones, around 86% seen once. Regarding this clone: No antigen is known for it.

The CDR3 sequence is 15 residues long. The germline V gene has CDR1 MNHEY and CDR2 SVGAGI. V was cut by 4 bases and J by 4 bases, with 14 bases left in between. The rearrangement links TRBV6-5 to TRBJ2-1, with D maybe TRBD2 (5 bases). The sequencing sample was made of PBMCs. This clonotype originated in a girl aged 2 to 10 in good health and CMV-seropositive. The DNA for the CDR3 is TGTGCCAGCAGTTTAAGTCTAGCAGAGTACAATGAGCAGTTCTTC. It encodes CASSLSLAEYNEQFF.